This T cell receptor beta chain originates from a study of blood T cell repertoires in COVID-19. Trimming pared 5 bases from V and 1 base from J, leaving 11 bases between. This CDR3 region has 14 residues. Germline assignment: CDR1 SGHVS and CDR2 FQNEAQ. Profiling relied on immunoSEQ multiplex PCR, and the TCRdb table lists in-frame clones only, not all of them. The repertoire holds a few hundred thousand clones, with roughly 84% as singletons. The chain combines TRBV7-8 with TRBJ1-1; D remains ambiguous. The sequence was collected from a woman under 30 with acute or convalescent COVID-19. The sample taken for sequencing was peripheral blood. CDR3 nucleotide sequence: TGTGCCAGCAGCCCCGGAGGTTCGAACACTGAAGCTTTCTTT. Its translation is CASSPGGSNTEAFF.